The 16 T cell receptor beta chains presented below share a single source sample, sequenced in a study of shared clonotypes between healthy human individuals. Here immunoSEQ multiplex PCR was the method, and the copy in TCRdb shows in-frame clones only, minus some. Among hundreds of thousands of clones listed, around nine tenths were seen once. Input material: memory CD8+ T cells sorted from blood. The subset denotes: CD45RO+ cells pooled with CCR7-negative TemRA cells. These receptors were obtained from a man aged 18 to 30 in good health.

This chain connects TRBV7-2 to TRBJ2-3, with D possibly TRBD1 on 6 matching bases. Trimming took 5 bases from V and 4 from J, leaving 13 bases between them. This CDR3 is built from 14 residues. Germline V gene lookup returns CDR1 SGHTA and CDR2 FQGNSA. The CDR3 DNA reads as TGTGCCAGCAGCAGACAGGTTTTTCCAGATACGCAGTATTTT. This sequence encodes CASSRQVFPDTQYF.

This chain uses TRBV18 with TRBJ2-1, with 11 bases identical to TRBD2. The CDR3 loop spans 18 amino acids. V gave up 0 bases and J gave up 6 bases; unmatched junction bases: 10. Germline values: CDR1 KGHSH, CDR2 LQKENI. The CDR3 loop reads CASSPPVRTSGSPNEQFF. The CDR3 DNA sequence: TGTGCCAGCTCACCACCGGTAAGAACTAGCGGGAGTCCCAATGAGCAGTTCTTC.

This clone occurred a few times. The rearrangement joins TRBV19 to TRBJ2-5, with D hard to call. V lost 1 base and J 0 bases, leaving 3 bases between the germline ends. This CDR3 contains 13 residues. The germline gives CDR1 LNHDA, CDR2 SQIVND (reference sequence). The CDR3 here is CASSIVNQETQYF. The CDR3 nucleotides read TGTGCCAGTAGTATAGTCAACCAAGAGACCCAGTACTTC.

V and J are TRBV4-1 and TRBJ2-1; D ambiguous. V was trimmed by 2 bases and J by 0 bases, leaving 23 bases between them. Germline CDR1 MGHRA, CDR2 YSYEKL. This CDR3 is built from 20 residues. The CDR3 nucleotides are TGCGCCAGCAGCCAATGGAACAGTCTCGAGCCCAGTAGCTCCTACAATGAGCAGTTCTTC. This sequence encodes CASSQWNSLEPSSSYNEQFF.

V gene TRBV7-9 combines with J gene TRBJ1-2; a possible D gene is TRBD1 (6 bases). V dropped 5 bases and J dropped 6 bases, with 13 bases sitting between them. The germline gives CDR1 SEHNR, CDR2 FQNEAQ (reference sequence). The CDR3 length is 13 residues. Here the CDR3 DNA reads TGTGCCAGCAGCCATCCGGGGGCGGATGGCTACACCTTC. It codes for CASSHPGADGYTF.

V gene TRBV5-6 combines with J gene TRBJ1-2; no definite D call. Germline assignment: CDR1 SGHDT and CDR2 YYEEEE. The CDR3 is 15 amino acids. Trimming stripped 6 bases from V and 4 bases from J, with 19 bases between. CDR3 sequence: CASTETTPLGYGYTF. In DNA form, the CDR3 reads TGTGCCAGCACCGAAACCACTCCGCTGGGCTATGGCTACACCTTC.

This rearrangement joins TRBV4-1 to TRBJ1-2; D might be TRBD1 (5 bases). With 4 bases removed from V and 3 bases from J, the gap between germline ends came to 12 bases. The CDR3 contains 14 residues. From germline, CDR1 is MGHRA and CDR2 YSYEKL. This CDR3 is CASSPRDGYYGYTF. The CDR3 DNA sequence: TGCGCCAGCAGCCCCCGGGACGGCTACTATGGCTACACCTTC.

This clone is categorized as large. The genes are TRBV28 and TRBJ1-2, with D hard to call. Germline V gene data show CDR1 as MDHEN and CDR2 as SYDVKM. The CDR3 has 14 residues. V dropped 2 bases and J dropped 1 base, with 8 bases sitting between them. The CDR3 protein is CASSLSLLNYGYTF. The DNA for the CDR3 is TGTGCCAGCAGTTTAAGTCTCCTTAACTATGGCTACACCTTC.

As regards this clone: One junction end does not reproduce the germline sequence, and a read error may be involved. CDR3 nucleotide sequence: TGTGCTAGCAGCCCCTTAGCGGGGTCCGGCGACGAGCAGTACTTC. Translation: CASSPLAGSGDEQYF. The chain links TRBV7-7 to TRBJ2-7; TRBD2 matches at 8 bases. CDR3 length equals 15 residues. CDR1 and CDR2 (germline): SSHAT, FNYEAQ (reference sequence).

The V call is TRBV7-9, the J call TRBJ2-7, with 7 bases matching TRBD1. Looked up from germline, CDR1 is SEHNR and CDR2 is FQNEAQ (reference sequence). V lost 5 bases and J lost 2; bases outside the gene matches: 9. The CDR3 totals 15 residues. CDR3 region: CASSPRDSPTYEQYF. DNA of the CDR3: TGTGCCAGCAGCCCGAGGGACAGCCCAACCTACGAGCAGTACTTC.

The chain has TRBV5-1 and TRBJ2-7; D remains unclear. This CDR3 comprises 14 residues. Per germline, CDR1 SGHRS and CDR2 YFSETQ. V was pared by 0 bases and J by 1 base, with 8 bases between. The chain's CDR3 is CASSLGAESYEQYF. The CDR3 bases are TGCGCCAGCAGCTTGGGCGCAGAATCCTACGAGCAGTACTTC. Full variable domain (remainder filled in from reference TRBV5-1 and TRBJ2-7): KAGVTQTPRYLIKTRGQQVTLSCSPISGHRSVSWYQQTPGQGLQFLFEYFSETQRNKGNFPGRFSGRQFSNSRSEMNVSTLELGDSALYLCASSLGAESYEQYFGPGTRLTVT.

The chain uses TRBV10-3 and TRBJ2-5, with TRBD2 matching over 8 bases. With V trimmed by 6 bases and J by 5 bases, 5 bases remained unmatched. The CDR3 contains 13 residues. In germline, CDR1 is ENHRY, CDR2 SYGVKD. This chain's CDR3 is CAISTGLAETQYF. CDR3 DNA: TGTGCCATCAGCACCGGACTAGCCGAGACCCAGTACTTC.

The rearrangement uses TRBV5-6 and TRBJ1-1, with a weak D call TRBD1 (6 bases). With 5 bases removed from V and 7 bases from J, the gap between germline ends came to 12 bases. The germline gives CDR1 SGHDT, CDR2 YYEEEE. The CDR3 contains 12 residues. CDR3 nucleotide sequence: TGTGCCAGCAGAATTATACAGGGTGAAGCTTTCTTT. Protein product: CASRIIQGEAFF.

The chain combines TRBV11-2 with TRBJ2-2; 8 nucleotides line up with TRBD1. From germline, CDR1 is SGHAT and CDR2 FQNNGV. CDR3 length: 16 residues. Germline trimming cut 4 bases from V and 6 bases from J; bases unmatched to any gene: 10. The CDR3 region is CASSSPTGARAGELFF. The CDR3 coding sequence is TGTGCCAGCAGCTCTCCGACAGGGGCACGGGCCGGGGAGCTGTTTTTT.

A note on this clone: The same CDR3 can be traced to other DNA sequences in this sample. As DNA, the CDR3 is TGCGCCAGCAGCTTGGGCGGAGCAAGCACAGATACGCAGTATTTT. Its protein is CASSLGGASTDTQYF. The chain has TRBV5-1 and TRBJ2-3; no firm D call. Trimming took 0 bases from V and 0 from J, leaving 8 bases between them. Germline lookup yields CDR1 SGHRS and CDR2 YFSETQ. The CDR3 has 15 residues.

The chain is built from TRBV6-9 and TRBJ1-5, with D unclear. From germline, CDR1 is MNHGY and CDR2 SVAAGI. The V end lost 8 bases, the J end lost 10 bases, and 15 bases lay between the germline ends. This CDR3 is 12 amino acids long. The CDR3 DNA reads TGTGCCAGCCCCCCCCGTTCGGACCCCCAGCATTTT. It codes for CASPPRSDPQHF.